This T cell receptor beta chain was found in a study of blood T cell repertoires in COVID-19 (dated by TCRdb to the early 2020s). Study-level background: Collaborator samples came from the United States, Italy and Spain and covered acute and convalescent phases of COVID-19. Subjects who had been exposed to COVID-19, were actively infected with it, or had recovered from it provided the deeply sampled blood TCRbeta repertoires that made up the dataset. The repertoires were released in a freely available public database meant as a resource for research on the immune response to SARS-CoV-2. Nearly every sample came with metadata listing a de-identified subject ID, COVID-19 status, age in years and sex. The prospective study material was composed of cDNA or gDNA derived from T cells, B-cell-depleted T cells, or PBMCs. The samples were drawn from the first 160 participants of the ongoing ImmuneRACE study and from more than 1,000 subjects provided by 6 global collaborators. HLA class I and class II types, where available, came from metadata supplied by the sample provider rather than from assay-based typing. General study outcomes and caveats: How much clinical and demographic metadata was included differed by source and by participant, and the metadata was provided uncurated.

For this clone: The target of this receptor is not known. The sample holds no much larger clone one base away, and base qualities are not on file.

As encoded in the germline V gene, CDR1 is LGHNA while CDR2 is YSLEER. The CDR3, cysteine through phenylalanine, is 16 amino acids long. Just CDR3 DNA is preserved here, 48 bases in frame from base 1. Compared with germline, V lacks 4 bases and J lacks 8 bases; bases without a gene match: 11. The immunoSEQ Assay, a bias-controlled multiplex PCR, was used to amplify TCRbeta CDR3 regions from genomic DNA. Regarding the original processing steps: The number of nucleated cells in each sample was estimated from the amplification of reference gene primers within the assay. To quantify the absolute abundance of each unique TCRbeta CDR3 rearrangement, sequence reads were collapsed and filtered. For each sample, productive Simpson clonality was calculated as the square root of Simpson's diversity index across productive rearrangements. TCRdb holds this immuneACCESS table with in-frame rearrangements only. Some clones are missing; in checked studies, unresolved V genes explain under half, and the rest has no known cause. D and trimming come from the DNA, and the V and J calls and clone size come from that table. This sample holds 150,000 to 200,000 clones; roughly 80% were observed only once. The top ten clones comprise over 5% of the sample.

In Seattle, one collaborating source enrolled patients while the infection was active and tracked those patients longitudinally over the course of disease. The collaborating institutions used their own protocols to collect whole blood in K2EDTA tubes. For TCRbeta analysis, collaborator samples were shipped as frozen whole blood, as isolated PBMCs, or as DNA extracted from either sample type. Input material: peripheral blood. The chain uses TRBV4-3 and TRBJ2-1, and TRBD1 aligns with 10 junction nucleotides. The origin of this receptor is a woman aged 40-49 years with COVID-19, enrolled during active disease. DNA sequence: TGCGCCAGCAGCCCCAGGGGGACAGGGGTTCGATATGAGCAGTTCTTC. Its coded protein is CASSPRGTGVRYEQFF.